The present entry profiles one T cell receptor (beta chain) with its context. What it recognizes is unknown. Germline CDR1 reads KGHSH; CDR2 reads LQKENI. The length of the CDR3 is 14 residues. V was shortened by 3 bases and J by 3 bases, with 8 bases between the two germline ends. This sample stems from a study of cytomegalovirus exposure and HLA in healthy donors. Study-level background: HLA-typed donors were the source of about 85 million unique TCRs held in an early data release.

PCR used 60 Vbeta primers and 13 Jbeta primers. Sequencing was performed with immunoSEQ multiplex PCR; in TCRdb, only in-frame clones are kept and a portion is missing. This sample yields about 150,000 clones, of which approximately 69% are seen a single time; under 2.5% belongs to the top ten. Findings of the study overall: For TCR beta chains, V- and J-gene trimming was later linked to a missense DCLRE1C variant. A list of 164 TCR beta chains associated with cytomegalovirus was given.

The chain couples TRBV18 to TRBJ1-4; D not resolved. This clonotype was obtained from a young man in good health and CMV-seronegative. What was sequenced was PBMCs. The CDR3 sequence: CASSPRGSNEKLFF. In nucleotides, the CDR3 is TGTGCCAGCTCACCTCGAGGGTCTAATGAAAAACTGTTTTTT.